This TCR beta chain was recovered during a study of blood T cell repertoires in COVID-19 (dated by TCRdb to 2019 to 2021). Some background on the complete study: Samples from collaborators originated in the United States, Italy and Spain and spanned both the acute and convalescent phases of COVID-19. Samples came from the ongoing ImmuneRACE study (first 160 participants) plus 1,254 subjects from 6 global collaborators. The dataset comprised deeply sampled blood TCRbeta repertoires from subjects exposed to, actively infected with, or recovered from COVID-19. The material from the prospective study consisted of cDNA or gDNA derived from T cells, B-cell-depleted T cells, or PBMCs. The repertoires were made available in a free public database intended to serve as a resource for research on the immune response to SARS-CoV-2. Sample metadata almost always included a de-identified subject ID, COVID-19 status, age in years and sex. Where available, HLA class I and class II types were taken from metadata supplied by the sample provider and were not determined by assay-based typing. Results the study describes overall, beyond this receptor: The quantity of clinical and demographic metadata differed by source and by participant and was supplied without curation.

Another Seattle source contributed samples from volunteer blood donors who had recovered from COVID-19. Collaborating institutions collected whole blood in K2EDTA tubes following their own protocols. For TCRbeta analysis, collaborator samples were shipped as frozen whole blood, as isolated PBMCs, or as DNA extracted from either sample type. Measured from the cysteine to the phenylalanine, the CDR3 is 15 residues long. Only the CDR3 DNA stays, 45 bases, in frame from base 1. V gives up 4 bases and J gives up 2 bases, and the segment between their germline ends measures 12 bases. In the germline V gene (reference sequence), CDR1 corresponds to SGHNT and CDR2 to YYREEE. The immunoSEQ Assay, a bias-controlled multiplex PCR, was used to amplify TCRbeta CDR3 regions from genomic DNA. On the study's bioinformatics: Within the assay, amplification of reference gene primers was used to estimate how many nucleated cells each sample contained. Sequence reads were collapsed and filtered to measure the absolute abundance of every unique TCRbeta CDR3 rearrangement. For each sample, productive Simpson clonality was calculated by taking the square root of Simpson's diversity index across productive rearrangements. The immuneACCESS repertoire file appears here via TCRdb, limited to in-frame rearrangements. These files lack a portion of the clones; in checked studies, under half of the deficit traces to unresolved V genes, and the cause of the others is not known. Clone size and the V and J calls come from that table; the DNA yielded D and trimming. This sample comprises about 130,000 clones, roughly 80% of them detected only once. The top ten hold about an eighth of the sample.

The table lists this clone with a count of one. Which antigen it targets is not known. Per-base qualities were not stored, and no clone one base away is much larger. Material for sequencing was peripheral blood. This chain is built from TRBV5-4 and TRBJ2-2, with TRBD1 as a weak D call on 5 bases. This receptor was identified in a woman aged 25-40 years who had recovered from COVID-19. The sequenced DNA is TGTGCCAGCAGCCTGCCCCGGACAAACACCGGGGAGCTGTTTTTT. It is translated as CASSLPRTNTGELFF.